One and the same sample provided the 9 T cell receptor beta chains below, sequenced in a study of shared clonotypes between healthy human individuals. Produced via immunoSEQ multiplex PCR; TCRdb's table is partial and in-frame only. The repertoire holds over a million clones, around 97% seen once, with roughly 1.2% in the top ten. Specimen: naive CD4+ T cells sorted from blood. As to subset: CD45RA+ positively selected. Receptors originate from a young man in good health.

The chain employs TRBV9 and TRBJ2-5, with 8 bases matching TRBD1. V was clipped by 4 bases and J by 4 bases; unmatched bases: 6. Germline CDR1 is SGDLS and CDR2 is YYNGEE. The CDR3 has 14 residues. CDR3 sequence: CASSYSGGRETQYF. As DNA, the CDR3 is TGTGCCAGCAGCTACTCAGGGGGCCGAGAGACCCAGTACTTC.

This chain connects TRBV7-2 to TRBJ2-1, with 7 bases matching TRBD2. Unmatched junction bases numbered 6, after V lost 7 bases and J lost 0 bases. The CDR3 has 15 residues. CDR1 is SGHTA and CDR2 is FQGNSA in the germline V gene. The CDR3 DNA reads TGTGCCAGCAACCCACTAGCGACCTCCTACAATGAGCAGTTCTTC. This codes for CASNPLATSYNEQFF.

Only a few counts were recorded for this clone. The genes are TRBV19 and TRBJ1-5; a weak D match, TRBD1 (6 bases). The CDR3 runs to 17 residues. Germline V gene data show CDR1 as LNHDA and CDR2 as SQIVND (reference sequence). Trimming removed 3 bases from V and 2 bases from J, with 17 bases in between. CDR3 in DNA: TGTGCCAGTAGTATTAGGGGAACAGGGAGTGGCAATCAGCCCCAGCATTTT. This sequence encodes CASSIRGTGSGNQPQHF.

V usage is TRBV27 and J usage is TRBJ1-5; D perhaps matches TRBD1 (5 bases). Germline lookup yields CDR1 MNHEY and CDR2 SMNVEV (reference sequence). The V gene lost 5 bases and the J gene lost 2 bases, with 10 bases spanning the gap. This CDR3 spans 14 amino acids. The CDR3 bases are TGTGCCAGCAGTCCAGGGCGGGGCAATCAGCCCCAGCATTTT. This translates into CASSPGRGNQPQHF.

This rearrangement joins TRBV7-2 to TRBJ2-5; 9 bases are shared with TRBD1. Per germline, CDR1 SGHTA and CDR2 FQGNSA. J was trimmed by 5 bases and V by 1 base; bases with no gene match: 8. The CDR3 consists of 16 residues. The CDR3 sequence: CASSLVSGTGLETQYF. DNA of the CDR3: TGTGCCAGCAGCTTAGTTTCCGGGACAGGGTTGGAGACCCAGTACTTC.

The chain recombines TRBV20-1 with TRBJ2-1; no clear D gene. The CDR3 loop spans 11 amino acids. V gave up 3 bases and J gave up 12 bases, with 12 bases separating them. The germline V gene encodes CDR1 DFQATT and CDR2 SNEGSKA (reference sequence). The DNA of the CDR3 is TGCAGTGCTAGCTCGTCTCTCGGGCAGTTCTTC. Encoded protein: CSASSSLGQFF.

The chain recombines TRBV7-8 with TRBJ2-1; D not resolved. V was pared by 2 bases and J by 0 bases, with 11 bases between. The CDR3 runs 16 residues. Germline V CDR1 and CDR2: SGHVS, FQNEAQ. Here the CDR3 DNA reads TGTGCCAGCAGCTTAAAGCGAATACGCTCCTACAATGAGCAGTTCTTC. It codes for CASSLKRIRSYNEQFF.

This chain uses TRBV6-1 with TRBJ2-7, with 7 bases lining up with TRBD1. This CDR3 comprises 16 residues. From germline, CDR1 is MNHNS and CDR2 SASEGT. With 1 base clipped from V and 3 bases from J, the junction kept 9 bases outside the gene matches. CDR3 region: CASSEVFPGQRYEQYF. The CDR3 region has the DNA TGTGCCAGCAGTGAAGTGTTTCCGGGACAGCGCTACGAGCAGTACTTC.

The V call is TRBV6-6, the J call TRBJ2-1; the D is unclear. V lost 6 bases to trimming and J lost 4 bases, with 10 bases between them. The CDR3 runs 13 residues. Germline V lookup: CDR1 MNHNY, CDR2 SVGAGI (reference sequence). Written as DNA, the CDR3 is TGTGCCAGCAGCCTCGGACCTTACAATGAGCAGTTCTTC. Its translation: CASSLGPYNEQFF.